The next 26 T cell receptor beta chains were all read from a single sample in a study of CD8+CD57+ T cells in acquired aplastic anemia. For CDR3 and TCR beta VDJ profiling, genomic DNA was the template used. TCRdb re-derived calls from the reads in MiXCR, one entry per CDR3 protein. This repertoire shows 200,000 to 250,000 distinct CDR3 sequences, approximately 35% found once; its top ten account for around 1.1%. The sample taken for sequencing was sorted CD4+, CD8+, or CD8+CD57+ T cells (not recorded which) from PBMCs. The receptors shown here come from a human donor in good health, serving as a control.

J is TRBJ2-3 and V is TRBV9, with 10 bases fitting TRBD2. This CDR3 contains 18 residues. Trimming took 0 bases from V and 5 from J; bases not matched to a gene: 12. CDR1 is SGDLS and CDR2 is YYNGEE in the germline V gene. The DNA of the CDR3 is TGTGCCAGCAGCGTAGCCCCGGGGCTAGCGGGAGTTGGAGATACGCAGTATTTT. This gives the protein CASSVAPGLAGVGDTQYF.

As concerns this clonotype: This could be a read error, since a much larger clone is one nucleotide away. This chain joins TRBV5-5 and TRBJ1-2; tentative D call: TRBD1 (5 bases). The CDR3 loop spans 12 amino acids. The ends were cut back, 4 bases at V and 9 bases at J, with 13 bases in the middle. Germline V CDR1 and CDR2: SGHKS, YYEKEE (reference sequence). This chain's CDR3 is CASSVGTVRYTF. The CDR3 DNA follows: TGTGCCAGCAGCGTGGGGACCGTCCGCTACACCTTC.

This clonotype was counted at least ten times. The CDR3 coding sequence is TGTGCCAGCAGTGAAGCGCTTCCGGGCAGGGGATCGAGTGAAAAACTGTTTTTT. Translation gives CASSEALPGRGSSEKLFF. V and J are TRBV2 and TRBJ1-4; D possibly corresponds to TRBD1 (6 bases). Per the germline V gene, CDR1 is SNHLY and CDR2 is FYNNEI. V was trimmed by 0 bases and J by 7 bases, leaving 21 bases between them. The CDR3 has 18 residues.

About this clonotype: A much bigger clone sits one base away, suggesting this may be a read error. The V gene is TRBV10-3, the J gene TRBJ1-6; no clear D gene. This CDR3 is built from 12 residues. Germline values: CDR1 ENHRY, CDR2 SYGVKD. V was clipped by 3 bases and J by 6 bases, with 3 bases between them. This chain's CDR3 is CAISDLNSPLHF. The CDR3 nucleotides read TGTGCCATCAGTGACCTTAATTCACCCCTCCACTTT.

The chain carries TRBV10-2 and TRBJ2-1, with D perhaps matching TRBD2 (5 bases). Germline CDR1 and CDR2: WSHSY and SAAADI. The CDR3 runs to 14 residues. The V end lost 6 bases, the J end lost 4 bases, and 13 bases lay between the germline ends. As DNA, the CDR3 is TGCGCCAGCAGGGAGACCAGCGGATACAATGAGCAGTTCTTC. As protein: CASRETSGYNEQFF.

The chain recombines TRBV3-1 with TRBJ1-2, with TRBD1 matching over 9 bases. CDR1 LGHDT and CDR2 YNNKEL come from the germline V gene (reference sequence). The CDR3 totals 15 residues. With 4 bases clipped from V and 6 bases from J, the junction kept 9 bases outside the gene matches. CDR3 sequence: CASSRRDRVFHGYTF. CDR3 in DNA: TGTGCCAGCAGCCGCCGGGACAGGGTTTTTCATGGCTACACCTTC.

This clonotype was observed a few times. The CDR3 bases are TGTGCCAGCAGTGCCCGGGACAGGGGACGGCATGAGCAGTTCTTC. Translation gives CASSARDRGRHEQFF. The chain has TRBV6-1 and TRBJ2-1; 10 nucleotides agree with TRBD1. The CDR3 totals 15 residues. Germline V gives CDR1 MNHNS, CDR2 SASEGT. The V and J ends lost 4 bases and 8 bases, in that order; junction bases with no gene match: 8.

The sample holds many counts of this clonotype. CDR3 sequence reads: CASSSEDGFANYGYTF. The CDR3 DNA sequence: TGCGCCAGCAGCTCCGAGGACGGCTTCGCTAACTATGGCTACACCTTC. The rearrangement uses TRBV5-1 and TRBJ1-2; no reliable D call. The V end was cut by 3 bases, the J end by 0 bases, with 15 bases between. The CDR3 is 16 residues long. The V gene's germline CDR1 is SGHRS and CDR2 YFSETQ.

The chain couples TRBV15 to TRBJ1-6, with D possibly being TRBD1 (6 bases). Trimming left V 1 base short and J 4 bases short, with 11 bases between. Germline lookup yields CDR1 LNHNV and CDR2 YYDKDF (reference sequence). This CDR3 is built from 16 residues. The CDR3: CATSRGTAAYNSPLHF. DNA of the CDR3: TGTGCCACCAGCAGAGGGACAGCAGCGTATAATTCACCCCTCCACTTT.

In this sample, this clonotype turned up a few times. This chain connects TRBV6-2 or TRBV6-3 to TRBJ1-2; a weak D match, TRBD1 (5 bases). Trimming pared 5 bases from V and 8 bases from J, leaving 15 bases between. Germline V gene lookup returns CDR1 MNHEY and CDR2 SVGEGT. This CDR3 is built from 13 residues. CDR3 nucleotides: TGTGCCAGCAGTGACCCACCAAGGGGCGGCTACACCTTC. Translation: CASSDPPRGGYTF.

This clonotype was observed many times. The chain is built from TRBV19 and TRBJ1-1; a weak D match, TRBD1 (5 bases). Trimming stripped 6 bases from V and 5 bases from J, with 16 bases between. Germline CDR1 is LNHDA and CDR2 is SQIVND (reference sequence). The CDR3 contains 14 residues. The CDR3 loop reads CASSDLAGWTEAFF. As DNA, the CDR3 is TGTGCCAGTAGCGACCTGGCAGGGTGGACTGAAGCTTTCTTT.

This chain uses TRBV15 with TRBJ1-5; D perhaps matches TRBD1 (5 bases). V was pared by 3 bases and J by 3 bases, with 12 bases between. The CDR3 covers 15 residues. CDR1 is LNHNV and CDR2 is YYDKDF in the germline V gene (reference sequence). CDR3 nucleotide sequence: TGTGCCACCAGCAGGTCGGGACTGGCCAATCAGCCCCAGCATTTT. Its protein is CATSRSGLANQPQHF.

The V gene is TRBV11-2, the J gene TRBJ2-4; TRBD1 might be the D (6 bases). V lost 7 bases and J lost 3, with 13 bases in between. The CDR3 has 14 residues. The germline gives CDR1 SGHAT, CDR2 FQNNGV. For the CDR3, the DNA is TGTGCCAGCAACAACAGGGACCACAAAAACATTCAGTACTTC. Amino acid sequence: CASNNRDHKNIQYF. The whole variable domain, filled in from reference TRBV11-2 and TRBJ2-4, reads EAGVAQSPRYKIIEKRQSVAFWCNPISGHATLYWYQQILGQGPKLLIQFQNNGVVDDSQLPKDRFSAERLKGVDSTLKIQPAKLEDSAVYLCASNNRDHKNIQYFGAGTRLSVL.

The rearrangement links TRBV7-3 to TRBJ1-2; D is unclear. Trimming cost V 3 bases and J 2 bases, with 13 bases left between them. Germline loops: CDR1 SGHTA, CDR2 FQGTGA. The CDR3 extends over 15 amino acids. The CDR3 spells CASSLTPDLNYGYTF. CDR3 DNA: TGTGCCAGCAGCTTGACCCCGGACCTAAACTATGGCTACACCTTC.

V usage is TRBV12-3 or TRBV12-4 and J usage is TRBJ1-2; 9 nucleotides match TRBD1. The CDR3 consists of 13 residues. Unmatched junction bases numbered 4, after V lost 4 bases and J lost 7 bases. CDR3: CASSSGQGFGYTF. The CDR3 coding sequence is TGTGCCAGCAGTTCCGGACAGGGGTTTGGCTACACCTTC.

This clonotype showed up many times. The genes are TRBV25-1 and TRBJ2-2; 7 nucleotides align to TRBD1. The CDR3 sequence is 16 residues long. Trimming removed 3 bases from V and 2 bases from J; junction bases left unmatched: 6. Looked up from germline, CDR1 is MGHDK and CDR2 is SYGVNS. DNA of the CDR3: TGTGCCAGCAGTGAGCACGCAGGGGGAAACACCGGGGAGCTGTTTTTT. This gives the protein CASSEHAGGNTGELFF. Full variable domain (missing parts from reference TRBV25-1 and TRBJ2-2): EADIYQTPRYLVIGTGKKITLECSQTMGHDKMYWYQQDPGMELHLIHYSYGVNSTEKGDLSSESTVSRIRTEHFPLTLESARPSHTSQYLCASSEHAGGNTGELFFGEGSRLTVL.

In this sample, this clonotype turned up many times. This chain joins TRBV5-4 and TRBJ1-2, with a tentative D call TRBD1 (6 bases). V was cut by 3 bases and J by 4 bases, with 10 bases left in between. This CDR3 comprises 13 residues. CDR1 is SGHNT and CDR2 is YYREEE in the germline V gene (reference sequence). CDR3 protein: CASSSTGTYGYTF. The CDR3 region has the DNA TGTGCCAGCAGCTCAACAGGGACCTATGGCTACACCTTC. The full variable domain, with the rest looked up from reference TRBV5-4 and TRBJ1-2, is ETGVTQSPTHLIKTRGQQVTLRCSSQSGHNTVSWYQQALGQGPQFIFQYYREEENGRGNFPPRFSGLQFPNYSSELNVNALELDDSALYLCASSSTGTYGYTFGSGTRLTVV.

Of note for this clonotype: The conserved phenylalanine or tryptophan normally closing the CDR3 is absent here, so this likely arose from a read error. No DNA is shown, since the ends of the CDR3 on it are uncertain; the CDR3 is the one TCRdb lists. This chain connects TRBV5-1 to TRBJ2-7; TRBD1, as called in the table, went unchecked against the DNA. The CDR3 length equals 8 residues, ends included. Looked up from germline, CDR1 is SGHRS and CDR2 is YFSETQ. The CDR3 sequence: CASSLVAG.

A note on this clonotype: A much larger clone lies a single base off, so this may be a read error. This rearrangement joins TRBV5-1 to TRBJ1-2; the D gene is possibly TRBD1 (6 bases). This CDR3 comprises 14 residues. Germline lookup yields CDR1 SGHRS and CDR2 YFSETQ. V was clipped by 4 bases and J by 6 bases, with 16 bases between them. The CDR3 here is CASSLSRDTHGYTF. The CDR3 DNA reads as TGCGCCAGCAGCCTTTCCCGGGACACACATGGCTACACCTTC. Complete variable domain (other parts from reference TRBV5-1 and TRBJ1-2): KAGVTQTPRYLIKTRGQQVTLSCSPISGHRSVSWYQQTPGQGLQFLFEYFSETQRNKGNFPGRFSGRQFSNSRSEMNVSTLELGDSALYLCASSLSRDTHGYTFGSGTRLTVV.

The gene calls are TRBV5-5 and TRBJ2-3; D call uncertain. V lost 3 bases and J 2 bases, leaving 7 bases between the germline ends. Per germline, CDR1 SGHKS and CDR2 YYEKEE (reference sequence). The CDR3 is 13 amino acids. In DNA, the CDR3 is TGTGCCAGCAGCTCCAGAAACACAGATACGCAGTATTTT. Translation gives CASSSRNTDTQYF.

This clonotype was picked up many times. The rearrangement links TRBV7-8 to TRBJ2-5; D call uncertain. Germline V gives CDR1 SGHVS, CDR2 FQNEAQ. The CDR3 loop spans 13 amino acids. Trimming pared 3 bases from V and 1 base from J, leaving 6 bases between. The CDR3: CASSFTVQETQYF. In DNA form, the CDR3 reads TGTGCCAGCAGCTTTACAGTCCAAGAGACCCAGTACTTC. The complete variable domain, with remaining parts taken from reference TRBV7-8 and TRBJ2-5, reads GAGVSQSPRYKVAKRGQDVALRCDPISGHVSLFWYQQALGQGPEFLTYFQNEAQLDKSGLPSDRFFAERPEGSVSTLKIQRTQQEDSAVYLCASSFTVQETQYFGPGTRLLVL.

This rearrangement joins TRBV13 to TRBJ2-5; 11 bases map to TRBD1. The CDR3 has 18 residues. From germline, CDR1 is PRHDT and CDR2 FYEKMQ (reference sequence). V dropped 1 base and J dropped 1; count of bases not matched to a gene: 8. As DNA, the CDR3 is TGTGCCAGCAGCTTAGATTGGACAGGGGGCGGCTCCCAAGAGACCCAGTACTTC. Amino acids: CASSLDWTGGGSQETQYF.

This clonotype was detected ten times or more. This chain uses TRBV5-8 with TRBJ1-2; possibly TRBD1 for D (6 bases). The V gene lost 4 bases and the J gene lost 2 bases, with 9 bases spanning the gap. This CDR3 comprises 13 residues. Germline V gene data show CDR1 as SGHTS and CDR2 as YDEGEE. The CDR3 loop is CASSHRANYGYTF. CDR3 nucleotides: TGTGCCAGCAGCCACAGGGCAAACTATGGCTACACCTTC.

The gene calls are TRBV27 and TRBJ2-7; the D is unclear. Germline CDR1 and CDR2: MNHEY and SMNVEV (reference sequence). This CDR3 has 12 amino acids. Trimming pared 10 bases from V and 6 bases from J, leaving 16 bases between. CDR3 nucleotides: TGTGCCACCTCCCCCCCCCTGGGCGAGCAGTACTTC. Protein: CATSPPLGEQYF.

This clonotype was seen a few times. The rearrangement uses TRBV18 and TRBJ2-5; 10 bases match TRBD2. This CDR3 is built from 17 residues. Germline values: CDR1 KGHSH, CDR2 LQKENI. Trimming cost V 1 base and J 5 bases; bases outside gene matches: 10. The CDR3 here is CASSPLASGRAEETQYF. The CDR3 DNA sequence: TGTGCCAGCTCACCACTTGCGAGCGGGAGGGCGGAGGAGACCCAGTACTTC.

V and J are TRBV25-1 and TRBJ2-1; D gene uncertain. The CDR3 is 15 residues long. Looked up from germline, CDR1 is MGHDK and CDR2 is SYGVNS. V gave up 4 bases and J gave up 4 bases, with 14 bases separating them. CDR3 region: CASSARDSPYNEQFF. DNA for the CDR3: TGTGCCAGCAGTGCTAGAGATTCCCCATACAATGAGCAGTTCTTC.